Below, 30 T cell receptor beta chains from the same sample are listed, as sequenced in a study of T cells in Graves' hyperthyroidism and ophthalmopathy. It was RNA transcripts that yielded the amplified TCR beta CDR3 regions. HTBI primers were used for first-round RT-PCR of the TCR CDR3. TCRdb processed the multiplex PCR reads anew with MiXCR; each CDR3 protein has one entry. This sample carries 500,000 to 550,000 distinct CDR3 sequences, about 20% of them seen once, and the ten largest clones take less than 30%. What was sequenced was blood. The receptors come from a man aged 18 to 30 with Graves' hyperthyroidism.

The chain couples TRBV10-2 to TRBJ1-5; D ambiguous. In germline, CDR1 is WSHSY, CDR2 SAAADI. Trimming took off 4 bases at V and 6 bases at J, with 7 bases between the two ends. This CDR3 is 12 amino acids long. CDR3: CASSGQTQPQHF. The CDR3 bases are TGCGCCAGCAGTGGGCAGACTCAGCCCCAGCATTTT.

CDR3 protein: CASSEGSRAGVIHEQYF. The CDR3, as DNA: TGTGCCAGCAGTGAAGGCAGTCGAGCGGGAGTGATCCACGAGCAGTACTTC. The chain is built from TRBV25-1 and TRBJ2-7; 8 bases match TRBD2. The CDR3 is 17 amino acids. The J segment lost 5 bases and the V segment lost 2 bases, leaving 14 bases of the junction unmatched. Germline V CDR1 and CDR2: MGHDK, SYGVNS.

The table lists this clonotype with many counts. The gene calls are TRBV24-1 and TRBJ2-5; either TRBD1 or TRBD2 may supply D (5 bases each). There are 15 residues in the CDR3. Per germline, CDR1 KGHDR and CDR2 SFDVKD. The V end lost 3 bases, the J end lost 2 bases, and 12 bases lay between the germline ends. This CDR3 reads CATSDPQGPQETQYF. The CDR3 DNA sequence: TGTGCCACCAGTGATCCCCAGGGACCTCAAGAGACCCAGTACTTC.

This clonotype came up a few times. The V and J genes are TRBV28 and TRBJ2-5, with 8 bases aligning to TRBD1. The CDR3 totals 14 residues. Unmatched junction bases numbered 7, after V lost 5 bases and J lost 5 bases. The germline gives CDR1 MDHEN, CDR2 SYDVKM. The CDR3 DNA sequence: TGTGCCAGCAGTGCAGGGGGCGCGAGGGAGACCCAGTACTTC. It codes for CASSAGGARETQYF.

This chain joins TRBV15 and TRBJ1-1; D is ambiguous. This CDR3 is built from 15 residues. Germline lookup yields CDR1 LNHNV and CDR2 YYDKDF (reference sequence). Trimming pared 0 bases from V and 2 bases from J, leaving 10 bases between. The CDR3 is CATSRDIRANTEAFF. The CDR3 region has the DNA TGTGCCACCAGCAGAGATATCAGAGCTAACACTGAAGCTTTCTTT.

This clonotype was observed at least ten times. The chain uses TRBV5-6 and TRBJ1-1, with D possibly being TRBD1 (5 bases). The CDR3 contains 14 residues. CDR1 is SGHDT, CDR2 YYEEEE, per germline. Trimming left V 4 bases short and J 7 bases short, with 17 bases between. CDR3 sequence reads: CASSEDTGDLEAFF. The CDR3 DNA reads TGTGCCAGCAGCGAGGACACGGGGGACCTTGAAGCTTTCTTT.

The table lists this clonotype with many counts. The chain couples TRBV27 to TRBJ1-2; D is possibly TRBD1 (5 bases). Germline V gene lookup returns CDR1 MNHEY and CDR2 SMNVEV (reference sequence). V shed 5 bases and J shed 4 bases, with 17 bases lying between them. This CDR3 comprises 15 residues. Here the CDR3 reads CASSPLGGGSYGYTF. The CDR3 DNA follows: TGTGCCAGCAGTCCCCTCGGGGGTGGGAGCTATGGCTACACCTTC.

This clonotype was counted at least ten times. This chain joins TRBV7-9 and TRBJ1-1, with D unresolved. From germline, CDR1 is SEHNR and CDR2 FQNEAQ (reference sequence). The ends were cut back, 3 bases at V and 5 bases at J, with 16 bases in the middle. The CDR3 has 15 residues. The CDR3 nucleotides read TGTGCCAGCAGCTTCCCCCCAACTGGTAAGACTGAAGCTTTCTTT. Translation gives CASSFPPTGKTEAFF.

In this sample, this clonotype turned up many times. The chain carries TRBV12-3 or TRBV12-4 and TRBJ2-1, with no clear D. The length of the CDR3 is 14 residues. Trimming pared 2 bases from V and 6 bases from J, leaving 11 bases between. CDR3 in DNA: TGTGCCAGCAGTTTAACACCCCAAGCCAATGAGCAGTTCTTC. Amino acid sequence: CASSLTPQANEQFF.

Remarks on this clonotype: The DNA is left out, because the CDR3 cannot be placed on it with certainty; the CDR3 is given as TCRdb lists it. The V and J genes are TRBV28 and TRBJ1-1; no check of the table's D call, TRBD1, against the DNA was made. Germline V gives CDR1 MDHEN, CDR2 SYDVKM. The CDR3 is 15 residues long, counting both termini. CDR3 sequence: CASSPVGQGATEACF.

This clonotype was seen many times. The CDR3: CATGGGTEAFF. CDR3 sequence (DNA): TGTGCCACGGGTGGTGGCACTGAAGCTTTCTTT. The chain is built from TRBV6-2 or TRBV6-3 and TRBJ1-1; D gene ambiguous. V lost 10 bases and J 4 bases, leaving 10 bases between the germline ends. Germline values: CDR1 MNHEY, CDR2 SVGEGT. The CDR3 spans 11 residues.

This clonotype was observed a few times. The CDR3 region has the DNA TGTGCCAGCAGCTTGGTGGCACTAAAAAACACTGAAGCTTTCTTT. It specifies CASSLVALKNTEAFF. The chain recombines TRBV5-6 with TRBJ1-1; D gene uncertain. In germline, CDR1 is SGHDT, CDR2 YYEEEE. CDR3 length equals 15 residues. Trimming removed 0 bases from V and 2 bases from J, with 11 bases in between.

At least ten counts were recorded for this clonotype. The V and J genes are TRBV12-3 or TRBV12-4 and TRBJ1-3; 7 bases align to TRBD1. CDR3 length equals 16 residues. Trimming removed 4 bases from V and 4 bases from J; junction bases left unmatched: 10. CDR3 residues: CASSSHRGPKGNTIYF. CDR3 bases: TGTGCCAGCAGTTCACACAGGGGACCTAAGGGAAACACCATATATTTT.

This clonotype has a count of ten or more. The V gene is TRBV9, the J gene TRBJ1-5; unclear D gene. The CDR3 is 13 residues long. Germline lookup yields CDR1 SGDLS and CDR2 YYNGEE. Trimming cost V 7 bases and J 7 bases, with 15 bases left between them. The CDR3 region is CASVSRADQPQHF. The CDR3 nucleotides are TGTGCCAGCGTAAGTAGGGCTGACCAGCCCCAGCATTTT.

This sequence joins TRBV19 and TRBJ1-2, with a possible D match to TRBD1 (5 bases). The CDR3 is 15 amino acids. The ends were cut back, 6 bases at V and 2 bases at J, with 16 bases in the middle. Germline V CDR1 and CDR2: LNHDA, SQIVND (reference sequence). The CDR3 here is CASSATGTVNYGYTF. Written as DNA, the CDR3 is TGTGCCAGTAGCGCTACCGGGACTGTAAACTATGGCTACACCTTC.

There are many counts of this clonotype. The chain has TRBV9 and TRBJ2-2, with 7 bases identical to TRBD1. The CDR3 consists of 18 residues. Trimming removed 4 bases from V and 4 bases from J; junction bases left unmatched: 16. CDR1 SGDLS and CDR2 YYNGEE come from the germline V gene. CDR3: CASSPHPVGTESTGELFF. In nucleotides, the CDR3 is TGTGCCAGCAGCCCGCATCCCGTTGGGACAGAAAGCACCGGGGAGCTGTTTTTT.

V is TRBV4-1 and J is TRBJ1-5; perhaps TRBD1 as D (5 bases). CDR1 MGHRA and CDR2 YSYEKL come from the germline V gene. The CDR3 runs to 12 residues. Trimming cost V 0 bases and J 12 bases, with 9 bases left between them. The CDR3 region has the DNA TGCGCCAGCAGCCAAGAAGGAGGGGACCAGCATTTT. Translation gives CASSQEGGDQHF.

This clonotype has at least ten counts. The chain is built from TRBV19 and TRBJ1-1, with 9 bases fitting TRBD1. Germline V gives CDR1 LNHDA, CDR2 SQIVND (reference sequence). This CDR3 has 15 amino acids. Trimming removed 3 bases from V and 8 bases from J; junction bases left unmatched: 10. The CDR3 loop reads CASSILRDRASEAFF. The DNA for the CDR3 is TGTGCCAGTAGTATCCTCCGGGACAGGGCGTCAGAAGCTTTCTTT.

This clonotype showed up just a few times. This CDR3 fails to terminate in the conserved phenylalanine or tryptophan, so it likely reflects a read error. The rearrangement uses TRBV6-1 and TRBJ1-5; no reliable D call. This CDR3 comprises 13 residues. The ends were cut back, 2 bases at V and 11 bases at J, with 13 bases in the middle. Germline-derived CDR1 and CDR2 are MNHNS and SASEGT. CDR3 sequence reads: CASSETPLNTQHL. DNA of the CDR3: TGTGCCAGCAGTGAAACCCCACTAAATACCCAGCATCTT.

The chain carries TRBV6-1 and TRBJ1-1; no clear D. This CDR3 has 13 residues. V lost 8 bases to trimming and J lost 4 bases, with 14 bases between them. Germline V gene lookup returns CDR1 MNHNS and CDR2 SASEGT. CDR3 DNA sequence: TGTGCCAGCTGCCGCGGGGATCGCACTGAAGCTTTCTTT. Protein sequence: CASCRGDRTEAFF.

This clonotype was detected a few times. V is TRBV6-1 and J is TRBJ1-6; 10 bases are shared with TRBD1. The CDR3 sequence is 17 residues long. Germline values: CDR1 MNHNS, CDR2 SASEGT. The V segment lost 3 bases and the J segment 3 bases; nucleotides outside the gene matches: 5. The CDR3 region is CASSDRDRGGYNSPLHF. The CDR3 bases are TGTGCCAGCAGTGACCGGGACAGGGGCGGCTATAATTCACCCCTCCACTTT.

This clonotype was detected ten times or more. The chain employs TRBV7-9 and TRBJ1-2, with D maybe TRBD1 (5 bases). Germline assignment: CDR1 SEHNR and CDR2 FQNEAQ (reference sequence). The ends were cut back, 7 bases at V and 3 bases at J, with 12 bases in the middle. The length of the CDR3 is 13 residues. Written as DNA, the CDR3 is TGTGCCAGCAAGAGAGGGACGGACTATGGCTACACCTTC. This codes for CASKRGTDYGYTF.

In this sample, this clonotype turned up many times. The chain employs TRBV11-2 and TRBJ2-5, with D uncertain. This CDR3 has 16 residues. Trimming stripped 1 base from V and 2 bases from J, with 14 bases between. Germline V gene data show CDR1 as SGHAT and CDR2 as FQNNGV. The CDR3 region is CASSLVIWGEQETQYF. The DNA of the CDR3 is TGTGCCAGCAGCTTAGTTATCTGGGGTGAGCAAGAGACCCAGTACTTC.

The genes are TRBV28 and TRBJ2-5; 7 positions agree with TRBD1. Trimming took 6 bases from V and 5 from J; bases not matched to a gene: 6. Germline assignment: CDR1 MDHEN and CDR2 SYDVKM. This CDR3 contains 13 residues. The CDR3 sequence is CASSTGVRETQYF. The CDR3 coding sequence is TGTGCCAGCAGCACAGGGGTGAGGGAGACCCAGTACTTC.

This chain links TRBV6-1 with TRBJ1-1, with D perhaps matching TRBD1 (5 bases). Germline-derived CDR1 and CDR2 are MNHNS and SASEGT. The CDR3 has 14 amino acids. Trimming stripped 6 bases from V and 1 base from J, with 12 bases between. CDR3 DNA: TGTGCCAGCAGACCCCGGCAGGGGAACACTGAAGCTTTCTTT. It encodes CASRPRQGNTEAFF.

This clonotype was observed a handful of times. The chain links TRBV2 to TRBJ1-1; D ambiguous. Per the germline V gene, CDR1 is SNHLY and CDR2 is FYNNEI. Trimming shortened V by 3 bases and J by 1 base, and 24 bases separated the two germline ends. This CDR3 contains 19 residues. The CDR3 loop is CASSDPGGPPFIGNTEAFF. The CDR3 coding sequence is TGTGCCAGCAGTGATCCGGGAGGCCCCCCATTTATCGGGAACACTGAAGCTTTCTTT.

Details on this clonotype: At one end the junction does not follow the germline gene, possibly because of a read error. The V call is TRBV2, the J call TRBJ2-5, with TRBD2 as a possible D gene (6 bases). CDR3 length: 15 residues. Germline lookup yields CDR1 SNHLY and CDR2 FYNNEI. The CDR3 coding sequence is TGTGCCACCAGTGATTTGAGCAGGGAGGTAGAGACCCAGTACTTC. Amino acid sequence: CATSDLSREVETQYF.

This clonotype was seen only a few times. This sequence joins TRBV10-3 and TRBJ2-6; D may be TRBD2 (5 bases). The CDR3 spans 17 residues. V was trimmed by 6 bases and J by 0 bases, leaving 15 bases between them. Germline-derived CDR1 and CDR2 are ENHRY and SYGVKD. DNA of the CDR3: TGTGCCATCAGCCCCGTTGGACTGCGCTCTGGGGCCAACGTCCTGACTTTC. Protein: CAISPVGLRSGANVLTF.

This clonotype was counted at least ten times. The chain employs TRBV5-1 and TRBJ2-5; D remains ambiguous. Germline values: CDR1 SGHRS, CDR2 YFSETQ. This CDR3 contains 15 residues. V was pared by 2 bases and J by 1 base, with 12 bases between. The DNA for the CDR3 is TGCGCCAGCAGCTTATTAAACAGCCTCCAAGAGACCCAGTACTTC. Its translation: CASSLLNSLQETQYF.

This clonotype has a count of ten or more. The rearrangement links TRBV12-3 or TRBV12-4 to TRBJ1-3; 7 nucleotides match TRBD1. The CDR3 contains 15 residues. Losses at the gene ends were 6 bases for V and 6 bases for J; bases not matched to a gene: 11. The CDR3 DNA is TGTGCCAGCAGCCCTTCGACAGGGATACAAAACACCATATATTTT. This codes for CASSPSTGIQNTIYF.